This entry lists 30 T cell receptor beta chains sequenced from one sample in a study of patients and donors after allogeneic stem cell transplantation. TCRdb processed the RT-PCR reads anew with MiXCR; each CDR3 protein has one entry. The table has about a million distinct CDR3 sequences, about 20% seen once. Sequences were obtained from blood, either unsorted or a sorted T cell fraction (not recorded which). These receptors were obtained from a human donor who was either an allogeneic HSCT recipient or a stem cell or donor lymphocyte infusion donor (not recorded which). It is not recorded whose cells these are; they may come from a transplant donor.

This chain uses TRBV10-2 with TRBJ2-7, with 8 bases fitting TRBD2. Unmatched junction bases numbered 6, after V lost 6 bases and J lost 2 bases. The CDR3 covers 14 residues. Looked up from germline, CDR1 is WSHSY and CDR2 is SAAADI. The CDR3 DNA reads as TGCGCCAGCAGAAACGGACTAGCAGCCTACGAGCAGTACTTC. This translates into CASRNGLAAYEQYF.

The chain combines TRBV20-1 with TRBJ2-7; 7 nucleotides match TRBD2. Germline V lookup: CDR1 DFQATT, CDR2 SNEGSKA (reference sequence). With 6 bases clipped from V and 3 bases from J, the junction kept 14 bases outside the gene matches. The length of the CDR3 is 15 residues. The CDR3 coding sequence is TGCAGTGCCAGGCGGCGAGCGGGAAGTCTCTACGAGCAGTACTTC. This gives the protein CSARRRAGSLYEQYF.

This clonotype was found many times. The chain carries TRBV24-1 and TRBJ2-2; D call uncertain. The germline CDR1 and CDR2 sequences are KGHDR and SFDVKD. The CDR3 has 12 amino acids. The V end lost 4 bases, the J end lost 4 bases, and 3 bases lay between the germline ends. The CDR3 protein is CATSDFTGELFF. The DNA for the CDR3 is TGTGCCACCAGTGACTTCACCGGGGAGCTGTTTTTT.

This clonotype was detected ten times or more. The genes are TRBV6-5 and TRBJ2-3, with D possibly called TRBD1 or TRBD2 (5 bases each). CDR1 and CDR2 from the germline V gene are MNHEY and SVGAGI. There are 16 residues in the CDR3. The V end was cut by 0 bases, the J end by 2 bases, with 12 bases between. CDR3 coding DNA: TGTGCCAGCAGTTACTCCTTTGGGACGAACACAGATACGCAGTATTTT. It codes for CASSYSFGTNTDTQYF.

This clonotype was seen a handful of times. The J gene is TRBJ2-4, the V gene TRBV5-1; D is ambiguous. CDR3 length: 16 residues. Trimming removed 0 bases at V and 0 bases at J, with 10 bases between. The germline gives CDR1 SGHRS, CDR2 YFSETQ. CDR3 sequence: CASSLETALAKNIQYF. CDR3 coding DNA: TGCGCCAGCAGCTTGGAAACAGCTCTAGCCAAAAACATTCAGTACTTC.

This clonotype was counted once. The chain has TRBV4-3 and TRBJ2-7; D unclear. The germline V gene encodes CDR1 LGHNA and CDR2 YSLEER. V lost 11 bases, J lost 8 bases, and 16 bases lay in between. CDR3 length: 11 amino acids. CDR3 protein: CAQPEECQQYF. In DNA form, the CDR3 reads TGCGCCCAGCCCGAGGAATGTCAGCAGTACTTC.

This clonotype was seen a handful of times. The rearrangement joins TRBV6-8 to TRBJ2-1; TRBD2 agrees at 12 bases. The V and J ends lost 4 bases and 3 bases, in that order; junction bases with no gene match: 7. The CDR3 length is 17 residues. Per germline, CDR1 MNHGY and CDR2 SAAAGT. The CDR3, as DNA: TGTGCCAGCAGTTCCCCGAGACTAGCGGGGGACTACAATGAGCAGTTCTTC. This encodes CASSSPRLAGDYNEQFF.

CDR3 in DNA: TGCAGTGCTAGCTTGCGGGGGGGCGTCACAGATACGCAGTATTTT. Protein sequence: CSASLRGGVTDTQYF. The J gene is TRBJ2-3, the V gene TRBV20-1, with TRBD2 identical over 9 bases. The V and J ends lost 3 bases and 2 bases, in that order; junction bases with no gene match: 6. The V gene's germline CDR1 is DFQATT and CDR2 SNEGSKA (reference sequence). The CDR3 has 15 amino acids.

The CDR3 here is CASSLSPQASQETQYF. The CDR3 coding sequence is TGTGCCAGCAGTTTAAGCCCGCAGGCCTCCCAAGAGACCCAGTACTTC. This chain links TRBV27 with TRBJ2-5; D is unclear. The germline gives CDR1 MNHEY, CDR2 SMNVEV (reference sequence). V was cut by 2 bases and J by 1 base, with 14 bases left in between. The CDR3 length is 16 residues.

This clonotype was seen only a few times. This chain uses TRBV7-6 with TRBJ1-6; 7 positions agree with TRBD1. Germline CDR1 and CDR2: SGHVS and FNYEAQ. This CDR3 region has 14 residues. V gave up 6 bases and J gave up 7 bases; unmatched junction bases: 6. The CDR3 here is CASSNDRENSPLHF. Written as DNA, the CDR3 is TGTGCCAGCAGTAACGACAGGGAAAATTCACCCCTCCACTTT.

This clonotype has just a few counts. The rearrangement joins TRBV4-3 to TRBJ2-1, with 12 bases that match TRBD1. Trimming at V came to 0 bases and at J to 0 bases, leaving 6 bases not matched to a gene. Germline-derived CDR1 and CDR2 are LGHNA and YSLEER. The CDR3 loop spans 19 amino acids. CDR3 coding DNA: TGCGCCAGCAGCCAAGAGGGACAGGGGGCCCTTAGCTCCTACAATGAGCAGTTCTTC. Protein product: CASSQEGQGALSSYNEQFF.

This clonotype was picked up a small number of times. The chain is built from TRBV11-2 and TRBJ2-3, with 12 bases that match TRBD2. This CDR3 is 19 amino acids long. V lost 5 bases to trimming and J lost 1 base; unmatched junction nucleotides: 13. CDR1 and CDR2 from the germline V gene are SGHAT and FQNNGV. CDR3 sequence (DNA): TGTGCCAGCAGCCCCCGGTGGGGGGCTAGCGGGAGGGGCACAGATACGCAGTATTTT. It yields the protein CASSPRWGASGRGTDTQYF.

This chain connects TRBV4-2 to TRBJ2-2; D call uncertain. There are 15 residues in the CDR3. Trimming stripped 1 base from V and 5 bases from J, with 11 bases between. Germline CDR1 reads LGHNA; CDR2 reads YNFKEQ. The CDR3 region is CASSQVPSLTGELFF. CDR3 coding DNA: TGTGCCAGCAGCCAAGTACCGTCCCTAACCGGGGAGCTGTTTTTT.

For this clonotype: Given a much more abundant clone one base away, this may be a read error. The CDR3 protein is CAGGTDTQYF. In DNA, the CDR3 is TGTGCCGGCGGCACAGATACGCAGTATTTT. This chain joins TRBV10-3 and TRBJ2-3; D not resolved. This CDR3 comprises 10 residues. V dropped 11 bases and J dropped 1 base, with 4 bases sitting between them. Per germline, CDR1 ENHRY and CDR2 SYGVKD.

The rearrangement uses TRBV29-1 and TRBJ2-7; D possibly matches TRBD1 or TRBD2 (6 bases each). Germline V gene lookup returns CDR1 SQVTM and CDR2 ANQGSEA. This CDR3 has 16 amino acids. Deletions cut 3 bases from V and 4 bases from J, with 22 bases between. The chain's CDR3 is CSVESGRGGPVYEQYF. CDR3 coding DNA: TGCAGCGTTGAGAGTGGGCGAGGGGGGCCCGTTTACGAGCAGTACTTC.

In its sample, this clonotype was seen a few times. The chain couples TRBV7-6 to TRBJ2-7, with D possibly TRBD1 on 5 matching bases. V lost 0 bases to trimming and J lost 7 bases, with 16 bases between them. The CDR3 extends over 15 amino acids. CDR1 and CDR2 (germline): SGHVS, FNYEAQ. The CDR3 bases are TGTGCCAGCAGCTTAGCCCTAGGGGCTGGTTTTGAGCAGTACTTC. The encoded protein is CASSLALGAGFEQYF.

CDR3 in amino acids: CSAPMTSGSIPYNEQFF. CDR3 DNA: TGCAGTGCTCCTATGACTAGCGGGAGTATCCCCTACAATGAGCAGTTCTTC. V and J are TRBV20-1 and TRBJ2-1, with 12 positions matching TRBD2. Trimming took 5 bases from V and 2 from J; bases not matched to a gene: 10. This CDR3 is 17 amino acids long. Germline lookup yields CDR1 DFQATT and CDR2 SNEGSKA (reference sequence).

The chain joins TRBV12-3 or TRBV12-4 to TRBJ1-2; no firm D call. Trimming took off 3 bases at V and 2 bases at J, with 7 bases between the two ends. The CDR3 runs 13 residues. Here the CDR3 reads CASSFDKNYGYTF. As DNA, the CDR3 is TGTGCCAGCAGTTTTGATAAGAACTATGGCTACACCTTC.

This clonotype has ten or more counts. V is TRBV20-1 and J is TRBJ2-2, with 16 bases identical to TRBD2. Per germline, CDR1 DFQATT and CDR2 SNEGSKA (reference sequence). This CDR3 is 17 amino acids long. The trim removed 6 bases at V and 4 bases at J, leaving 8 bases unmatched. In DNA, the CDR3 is TGCAGTGCCCGCGGGACTAGCGGGAGGGCCGTCACCGGGGAGCTGTTTTTT. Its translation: CSARGTSGRAVTGELFF.

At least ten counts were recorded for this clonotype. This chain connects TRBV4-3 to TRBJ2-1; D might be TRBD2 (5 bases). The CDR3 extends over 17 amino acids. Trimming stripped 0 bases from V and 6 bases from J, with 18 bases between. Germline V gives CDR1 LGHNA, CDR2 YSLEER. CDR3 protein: CASSQDGYYTSSNEQFF. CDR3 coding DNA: TGCGCCAGCAGCCAAGATGGGTATTATACTAGTTCCAATGAGCAGTTCTTC.

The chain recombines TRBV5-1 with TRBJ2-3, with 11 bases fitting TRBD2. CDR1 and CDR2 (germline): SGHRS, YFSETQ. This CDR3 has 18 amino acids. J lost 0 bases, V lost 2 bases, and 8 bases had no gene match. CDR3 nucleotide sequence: TGCGCCAGCAGCTTTTCGGCGACTAGCGGGGCTAGCACAGATACGCAGTATTTT. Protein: CASSFSATSGASTDTQYF.

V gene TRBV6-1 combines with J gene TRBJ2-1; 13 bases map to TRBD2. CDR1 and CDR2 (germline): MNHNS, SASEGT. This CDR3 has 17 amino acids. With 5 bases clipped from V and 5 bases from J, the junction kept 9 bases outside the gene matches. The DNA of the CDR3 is TGTGCCAGCAGTCGTCCACTAGCGGGGGGGCGGGACAATGAGCAGTTCTTC. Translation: CASSRPLAGGRDNEQFF.

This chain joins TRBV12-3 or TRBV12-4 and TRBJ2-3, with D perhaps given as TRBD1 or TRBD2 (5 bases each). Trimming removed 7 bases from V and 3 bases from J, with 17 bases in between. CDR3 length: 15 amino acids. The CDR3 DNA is TGTGCCAGCACCTCTGGGGGTTGGGAGACAGATACGCAGTATTTT. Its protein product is CASTSGGWETDTQYF.

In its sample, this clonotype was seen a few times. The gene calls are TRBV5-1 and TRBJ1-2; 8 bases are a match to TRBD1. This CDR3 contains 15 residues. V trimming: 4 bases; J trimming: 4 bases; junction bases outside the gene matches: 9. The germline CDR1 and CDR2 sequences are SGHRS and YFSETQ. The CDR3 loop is CASSDRDRSSYGYTF. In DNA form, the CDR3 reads TGCGCCAGCAGCGACCGGGACAGGTCCAGCTATGGCTACACCTTC.

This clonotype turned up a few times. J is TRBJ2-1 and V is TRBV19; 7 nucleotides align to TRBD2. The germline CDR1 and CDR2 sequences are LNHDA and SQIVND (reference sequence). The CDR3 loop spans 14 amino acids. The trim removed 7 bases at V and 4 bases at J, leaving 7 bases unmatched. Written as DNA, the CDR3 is TGTGCCAGTACTCCTAGCGGAACGTACAATGAGCAGTTCTTC. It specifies CASTPSGTYNEQFF.

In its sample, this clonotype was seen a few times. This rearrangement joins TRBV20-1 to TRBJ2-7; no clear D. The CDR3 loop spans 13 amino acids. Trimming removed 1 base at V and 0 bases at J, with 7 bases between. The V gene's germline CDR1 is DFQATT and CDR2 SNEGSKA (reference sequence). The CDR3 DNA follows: TGCAGTGCTAGAGTCCTTTACTCCTACGAGCAGTACTTC. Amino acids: CSARVLYSYEQYF.

In DNA form, the CDR3 reads TGCAGTGCGGTGGGGGAGAAAGGGGCCGGGGAGCTGTTTTTT. Its translation is CSAVGEKGAGELFF. V and J are TRBV20-1 and TRBJ2-2; D may match TRBD1 or TRBD2 (5 bases each). Germline CDR1 DFQATT, CDR2 SNEGSKA (reference sequence). V dropped 6 bases and J dropped 6 bases, with 17 bases sitting between them. CDR3 size: 14 residues.

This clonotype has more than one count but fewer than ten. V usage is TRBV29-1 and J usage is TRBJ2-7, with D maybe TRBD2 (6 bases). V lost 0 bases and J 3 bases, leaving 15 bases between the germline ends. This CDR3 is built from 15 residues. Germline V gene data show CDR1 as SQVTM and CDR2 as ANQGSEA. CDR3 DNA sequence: TGCAGCGTTGAAGATCGGAGGGGACGGGGCTACGAGCAGTACTTC. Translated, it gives CSVEDRRGRGYEQYF.

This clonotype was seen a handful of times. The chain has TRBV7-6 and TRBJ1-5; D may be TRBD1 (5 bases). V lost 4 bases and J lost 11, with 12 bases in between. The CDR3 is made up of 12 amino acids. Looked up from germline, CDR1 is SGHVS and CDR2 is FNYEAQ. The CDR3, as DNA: TGTGCCAGCAGCTCGACGCTGGGGGCCCAGCATTTT. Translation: CASSSTLGAQHF.

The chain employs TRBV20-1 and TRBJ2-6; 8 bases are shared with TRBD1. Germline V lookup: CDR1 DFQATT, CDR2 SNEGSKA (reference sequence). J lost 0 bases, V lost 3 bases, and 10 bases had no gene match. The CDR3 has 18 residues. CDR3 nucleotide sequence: TGCAGTGCTAGGAGGGACAGGCCCATACTCTCTGGGGCCAACGTCCTGACTTTC. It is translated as CSARRDRPILSGANVLTF.